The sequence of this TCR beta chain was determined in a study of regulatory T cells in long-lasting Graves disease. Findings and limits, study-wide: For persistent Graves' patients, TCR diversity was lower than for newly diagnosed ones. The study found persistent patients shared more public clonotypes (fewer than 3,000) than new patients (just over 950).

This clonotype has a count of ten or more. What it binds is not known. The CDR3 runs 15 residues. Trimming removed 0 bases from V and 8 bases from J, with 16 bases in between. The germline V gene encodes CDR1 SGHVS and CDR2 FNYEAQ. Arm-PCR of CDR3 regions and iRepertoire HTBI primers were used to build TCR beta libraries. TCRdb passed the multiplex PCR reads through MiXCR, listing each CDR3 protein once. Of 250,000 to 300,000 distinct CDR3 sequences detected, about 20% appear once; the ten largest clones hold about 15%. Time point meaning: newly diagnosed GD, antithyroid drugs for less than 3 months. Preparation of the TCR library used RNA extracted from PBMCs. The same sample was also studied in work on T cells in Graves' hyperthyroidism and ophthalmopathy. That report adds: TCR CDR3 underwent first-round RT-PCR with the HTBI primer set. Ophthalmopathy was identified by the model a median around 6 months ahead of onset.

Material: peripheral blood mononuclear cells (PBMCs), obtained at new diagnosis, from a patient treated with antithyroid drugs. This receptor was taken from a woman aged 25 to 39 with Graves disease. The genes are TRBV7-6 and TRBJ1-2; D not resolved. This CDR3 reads CASSLAGGQAGGYTF. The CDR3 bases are TGTGCCAGCAGCTTAGCGGGTGGCCAGGCTGGGGGCTACACCTTC.